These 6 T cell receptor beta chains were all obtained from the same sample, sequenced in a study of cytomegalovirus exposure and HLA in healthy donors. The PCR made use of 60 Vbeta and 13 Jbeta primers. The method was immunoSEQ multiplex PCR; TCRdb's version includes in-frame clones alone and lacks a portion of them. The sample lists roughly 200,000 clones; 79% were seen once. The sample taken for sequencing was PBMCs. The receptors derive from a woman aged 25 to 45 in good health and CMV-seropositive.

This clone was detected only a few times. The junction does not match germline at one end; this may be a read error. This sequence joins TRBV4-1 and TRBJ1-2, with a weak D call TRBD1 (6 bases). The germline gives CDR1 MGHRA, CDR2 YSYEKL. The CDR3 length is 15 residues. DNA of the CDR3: TGCGCCAGCAGACAAGAAACAGGGTTTGACGTTGGCTACACCTTC. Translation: CASRQETGFDVGYTF.

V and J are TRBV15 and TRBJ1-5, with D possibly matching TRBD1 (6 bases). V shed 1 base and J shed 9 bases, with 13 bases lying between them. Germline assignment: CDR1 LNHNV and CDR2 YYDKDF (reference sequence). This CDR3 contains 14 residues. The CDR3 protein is CATSRVYQGSPQHF. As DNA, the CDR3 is TGTGCCACCAGCAGAGTTTATCAGGGGTCGCCCCAGCATTTT.

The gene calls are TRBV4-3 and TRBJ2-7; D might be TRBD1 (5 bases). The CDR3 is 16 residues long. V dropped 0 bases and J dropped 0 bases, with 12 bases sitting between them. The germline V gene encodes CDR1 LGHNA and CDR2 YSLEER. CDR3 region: CASSQDSRTSSYEQYF. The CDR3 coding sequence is TGCGCCAGCAGCCAAGATTCCCGGACAAGCTCCTACGAGCAGTACTTC.

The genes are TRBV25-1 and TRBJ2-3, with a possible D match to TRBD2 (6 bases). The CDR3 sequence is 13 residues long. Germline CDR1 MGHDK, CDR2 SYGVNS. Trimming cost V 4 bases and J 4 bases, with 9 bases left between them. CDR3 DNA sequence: TGTGCCAGCAGTGCCGGGACTCCAGATACGCAGTATTTT. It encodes CASSAGTPDTQYF.

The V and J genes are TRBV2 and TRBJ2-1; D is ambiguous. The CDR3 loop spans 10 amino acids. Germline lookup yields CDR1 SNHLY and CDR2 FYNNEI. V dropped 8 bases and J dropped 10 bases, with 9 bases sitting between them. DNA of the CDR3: TGTGCCAGCTTATCCGGGGAGCAGTTCTTC. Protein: CASLSGEQFF.

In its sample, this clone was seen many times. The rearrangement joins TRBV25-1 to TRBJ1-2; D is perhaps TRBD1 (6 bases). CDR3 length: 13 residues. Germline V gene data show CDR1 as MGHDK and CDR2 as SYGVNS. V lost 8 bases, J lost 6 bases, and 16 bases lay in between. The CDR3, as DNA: TGTGCCAGCCAGAGTTGGGGACAAGATGGCTACACCTTC. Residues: CASQSWGQDGYTF.